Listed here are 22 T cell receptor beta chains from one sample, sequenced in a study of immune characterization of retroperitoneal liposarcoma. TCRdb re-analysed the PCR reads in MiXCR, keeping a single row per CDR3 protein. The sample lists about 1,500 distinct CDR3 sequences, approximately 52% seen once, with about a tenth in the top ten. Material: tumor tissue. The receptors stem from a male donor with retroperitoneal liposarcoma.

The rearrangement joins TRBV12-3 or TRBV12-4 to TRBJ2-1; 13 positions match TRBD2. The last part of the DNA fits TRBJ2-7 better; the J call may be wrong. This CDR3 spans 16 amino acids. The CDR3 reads CASSPTTSGRLYEQYF. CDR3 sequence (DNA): TGTGCCAGCAGTCCCACGACTAGCGGGAGGTTATACGAGCAGTACTTC.

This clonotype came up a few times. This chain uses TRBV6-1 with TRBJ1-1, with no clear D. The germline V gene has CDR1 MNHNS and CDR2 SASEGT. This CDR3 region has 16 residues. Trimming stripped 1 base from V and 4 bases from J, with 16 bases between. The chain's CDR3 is CASSEGWLGVATEAFF. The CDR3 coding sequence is TGTGCCAGCAGTGAAGGGTGGTTAGGAGTTGCCACTGAAGCTTTCTTT.

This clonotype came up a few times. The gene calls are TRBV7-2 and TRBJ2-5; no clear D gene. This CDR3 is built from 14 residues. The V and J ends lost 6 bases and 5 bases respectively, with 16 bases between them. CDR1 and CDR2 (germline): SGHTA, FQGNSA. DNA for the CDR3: TGTGCCAGCAGGGCTGCGGATATATTGGAGACCCAGTACTTC. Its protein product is CASRAADILETQYF.

This CDR3 reads CASSKGEGYNEQFF. As DNA, the CDR3 is TGTGCCAGCAGTAAGGGGGAGGGCTACAATGAGCAGTTCTTC. The chain joins TRBV25-1 to TRBJ2-1, with D possibly being TRBD2 (7 bases). V was pared by 5 bases and J by 3 bases, with 11 bases between. The CDR3 runs 14 residues. CDR1 is MGHDK and CDR2 is SYGVNS in the germline V gene.

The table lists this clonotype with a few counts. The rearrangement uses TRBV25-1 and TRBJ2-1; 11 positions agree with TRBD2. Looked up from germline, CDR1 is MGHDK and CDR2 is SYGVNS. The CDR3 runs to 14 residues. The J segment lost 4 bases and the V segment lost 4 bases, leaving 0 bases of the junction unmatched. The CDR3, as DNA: TGTGCCAGCAGTGTAGCGGGAGGGTACAATGAGCAGTTCTTC. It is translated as CASSVAGGYNEQFF.

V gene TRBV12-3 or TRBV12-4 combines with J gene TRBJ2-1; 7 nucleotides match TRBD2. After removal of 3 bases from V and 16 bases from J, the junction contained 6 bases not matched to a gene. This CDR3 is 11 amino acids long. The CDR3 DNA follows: TGTGCCAGCAGTTTCGGGACTACCCCCTTCTTC. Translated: CASSFGTTPFF.

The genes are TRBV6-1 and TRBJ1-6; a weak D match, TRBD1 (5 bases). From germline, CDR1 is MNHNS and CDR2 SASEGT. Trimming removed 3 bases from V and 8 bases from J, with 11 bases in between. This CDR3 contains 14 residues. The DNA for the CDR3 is TGTGCCAGCAGTGAGTGGGGCAGGGATTCACCCCTCCACTTT. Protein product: CASSEWGRDSPLHF.

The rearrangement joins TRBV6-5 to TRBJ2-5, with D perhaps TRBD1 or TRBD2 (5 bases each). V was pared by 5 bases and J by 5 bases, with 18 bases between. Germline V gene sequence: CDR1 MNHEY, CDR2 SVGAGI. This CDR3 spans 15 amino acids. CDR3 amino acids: CASSHRDAWRETQYF. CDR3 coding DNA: TGTGCCAGCAGTCACCGGGACGCGTGGAGGGAGACCCAGTACTTC.

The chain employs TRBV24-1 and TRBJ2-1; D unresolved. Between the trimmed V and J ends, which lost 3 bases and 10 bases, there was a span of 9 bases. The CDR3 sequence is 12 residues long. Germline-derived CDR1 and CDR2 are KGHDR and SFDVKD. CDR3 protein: CATSDPRREQFF. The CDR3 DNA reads TGTGCCACCAGTGATCCCCGACGGGAGCAGTTCTTC.

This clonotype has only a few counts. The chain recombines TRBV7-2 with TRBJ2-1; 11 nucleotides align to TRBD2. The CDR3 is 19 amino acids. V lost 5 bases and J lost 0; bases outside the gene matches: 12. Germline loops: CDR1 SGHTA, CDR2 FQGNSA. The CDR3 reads CASSSPTSGGLSSYNEQFF. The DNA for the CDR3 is TGTGCCAGCAGCAGCCCTACTAGCGGGGGTCTGAGCTCCTACAATGAGCAGTTCTTC.

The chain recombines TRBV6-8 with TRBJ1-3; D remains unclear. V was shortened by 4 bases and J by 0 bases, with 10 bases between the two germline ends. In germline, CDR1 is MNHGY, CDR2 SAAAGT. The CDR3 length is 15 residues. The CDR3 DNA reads TGTGCCAGCAGTTCAACCGCTAGCTCTGGAAACACCATATATTTT. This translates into CASSSTASSGNTIYF.

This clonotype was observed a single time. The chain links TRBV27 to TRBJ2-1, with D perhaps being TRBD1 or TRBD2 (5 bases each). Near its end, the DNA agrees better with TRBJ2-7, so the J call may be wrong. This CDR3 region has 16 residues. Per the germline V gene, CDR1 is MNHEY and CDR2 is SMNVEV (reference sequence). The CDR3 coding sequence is TGTGCCAGCAGTATCCCGGGACGGGGCTCCTACAATGAGCAGTACTTC. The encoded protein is CASSIPGRGSYNEQYF.

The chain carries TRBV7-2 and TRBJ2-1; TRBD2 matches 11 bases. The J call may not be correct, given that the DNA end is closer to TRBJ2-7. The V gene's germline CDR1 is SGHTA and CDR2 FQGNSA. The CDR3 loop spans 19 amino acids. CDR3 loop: CASSSPTSGGLSSYNEQYF. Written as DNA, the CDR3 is TGTGCCAGCAGCAGCCCTACTAGCGGGGGTCTGAGCTCCTACAATGAGCAGTACTTC.

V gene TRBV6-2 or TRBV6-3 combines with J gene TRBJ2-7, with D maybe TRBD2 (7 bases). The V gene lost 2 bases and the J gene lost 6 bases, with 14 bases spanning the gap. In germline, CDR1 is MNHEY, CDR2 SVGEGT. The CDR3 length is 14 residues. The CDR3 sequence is CASSYSRGAPEQYF. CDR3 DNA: TGTGCCAGCAGTTACAGTCGGGGGGCGCCCGAGCAGTACTTC.

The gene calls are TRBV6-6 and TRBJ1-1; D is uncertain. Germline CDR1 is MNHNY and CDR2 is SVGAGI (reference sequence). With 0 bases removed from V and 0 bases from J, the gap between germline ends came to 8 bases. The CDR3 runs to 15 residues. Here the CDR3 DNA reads TGTGCCAGCAGTTACTCGTCCACCCTGAACACTGAAGCTTTCTTT. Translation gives CASSYSSTLNTEAFF.

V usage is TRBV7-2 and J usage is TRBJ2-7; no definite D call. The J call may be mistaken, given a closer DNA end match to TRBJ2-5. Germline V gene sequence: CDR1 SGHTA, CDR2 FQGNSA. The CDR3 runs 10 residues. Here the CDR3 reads CASSLETQYF. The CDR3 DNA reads TGTGCCAGCAGCTTGGAGACCCAGTACTTC.

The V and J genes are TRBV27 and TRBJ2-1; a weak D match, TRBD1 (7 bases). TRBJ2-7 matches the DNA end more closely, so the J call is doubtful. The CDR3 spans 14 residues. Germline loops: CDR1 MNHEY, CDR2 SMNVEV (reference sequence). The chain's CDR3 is CASSAGGMGNEQYF. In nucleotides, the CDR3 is TGTGCCAGCAGTGCAGGGGGGATGGGAAATGAGCAGTACTTC.

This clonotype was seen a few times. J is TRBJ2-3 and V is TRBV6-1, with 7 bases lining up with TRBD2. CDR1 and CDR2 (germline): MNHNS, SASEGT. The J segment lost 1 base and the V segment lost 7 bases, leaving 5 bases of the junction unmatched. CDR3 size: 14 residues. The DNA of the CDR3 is TGTGCCAGCATCATGGGGGGGGGCACAGATACGCAGTATTTT. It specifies CASIMGGGTDTQYF.

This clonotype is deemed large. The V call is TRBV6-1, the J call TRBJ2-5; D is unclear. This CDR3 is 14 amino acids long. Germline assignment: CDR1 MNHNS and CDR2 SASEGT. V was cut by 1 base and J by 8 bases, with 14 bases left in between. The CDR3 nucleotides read TGTGCCAGCAGTGAAGGTTTGAGCCTCGGAACCCAGTACTTC. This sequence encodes CASSEGLSLGTQYF.

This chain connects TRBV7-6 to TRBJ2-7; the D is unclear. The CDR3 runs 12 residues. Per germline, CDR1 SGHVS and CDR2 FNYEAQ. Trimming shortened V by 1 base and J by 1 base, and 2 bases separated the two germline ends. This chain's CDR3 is CASSLVSYEQYF. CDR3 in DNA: TGTGCCAGCAGCTTAGTTTCCTACGAGCAGTACTTC.

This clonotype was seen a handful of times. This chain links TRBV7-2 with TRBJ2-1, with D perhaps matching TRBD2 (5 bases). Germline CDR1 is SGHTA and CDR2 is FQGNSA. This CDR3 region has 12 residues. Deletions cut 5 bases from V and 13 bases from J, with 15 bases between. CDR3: CASSPLWETQFF. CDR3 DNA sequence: TGTGCCAGCAGCCCTCTATGGGAGACCCAGTTCTTC.

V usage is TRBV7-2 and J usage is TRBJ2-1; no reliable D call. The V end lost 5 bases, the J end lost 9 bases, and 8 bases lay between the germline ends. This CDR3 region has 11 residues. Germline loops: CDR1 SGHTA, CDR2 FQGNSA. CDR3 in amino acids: CASSPMSEQFF. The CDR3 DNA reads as TGTGCCAGCAGCCCTATGAGTGAGCAGTTCTTC.